This TCR beta chain originates from a study of cytomegalovirus exposure and HLA in healthy donors. The CDR3 runs to 17 residues. The V gene end was trimmed by 5 bases and the J gene end by 5 bases; junction bases not matched to a gene: 9. CDR1 SNHLY and CDR2 FYNNEI come from the germline V gene. Profiling relied on immunoSEQ multiplex PCR, and the TCRdb table lists in-frame clones only, not all of them. The sample lists tens of thousands of clones, approximately 94% occurring once. The material sequenced was PBMCs. The chain carries TRBV2 and TRBJ2-3; 14 nucleotides agree with TRBD2. The sequence derives from a woman aged 25 to 39 in good health and CMV-seronegative. CDR3 loop: CASSLARLAGGQDTQYF. In DNA form, the CDR3 reads TGTGCCAGCAGTCTCGCTCGACTAGCGGGGGGGCAAGATACGCAGTATTTT.